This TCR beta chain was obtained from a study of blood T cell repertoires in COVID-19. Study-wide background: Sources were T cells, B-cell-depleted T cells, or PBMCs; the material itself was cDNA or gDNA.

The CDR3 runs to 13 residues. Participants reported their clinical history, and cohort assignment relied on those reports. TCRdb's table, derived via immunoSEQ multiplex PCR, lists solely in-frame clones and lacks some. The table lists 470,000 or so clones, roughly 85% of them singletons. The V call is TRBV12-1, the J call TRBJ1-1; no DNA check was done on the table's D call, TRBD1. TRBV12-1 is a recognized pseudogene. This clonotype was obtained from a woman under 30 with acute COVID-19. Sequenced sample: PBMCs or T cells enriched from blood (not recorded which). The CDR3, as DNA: TGTGCCAGCAGTCCCAATCCGAACACTGAAGCTTTCTTT. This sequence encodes CASSPNPNTEAFF.